A single sample is the source of the 8 T cell receptor beta chains below, sequenced in a study of naive and memory T cell subsets. Study observations and caveats: Especially in CD8 cells, naive repertoires contained a few larger clonotypes, possibly CD45RA-re-expressing memory cells.

Both TRBC1 and TRBC2 were covered by a beta constant-region primer of two equimolar oligonucleotides. Nested alpha and beta constant-region primers with the SP2 primer drove four PCR rounds on ligated cDNA. Using its own MiXCR run on the UMI-ligation and nested PCR reads, TCRdb lists one record per CDR3 protein. Here the sample spans about 90,000 distinct CDR3 sequences, about 11% being singletons. The antigens these receptors bind are not known. Sequencing was done on a sample of naive CD4+ T cells from blood. Receptors were obtained from a human donor in good health.

The genes are TRBV6-2 or TRBV6-3 and TRBJ2-3; D ambiguous. The V end was cut by 0 bases, the J end by 9 bases, with 16 bases between. The CDR3 is 15 residues long. Per the germline V gene, CDR1 is MNHEY and CDR2 is SVGEGT. CDR3 DNA: TGTGCCAGCAGTTACTCAGACCCGGTCCGTAGGACGCAGTATTTT. Protein sequence: CASSYSDPVRRTQYF.

This clonotype was seen only a few times. The chain uses TRBV29-1 and TRBJ2-3; 7 bases fit TRBD2. The germline V gene encodes CDR1 SQVTM and CDR2 ANQGSEA. V lost 7 bases to trimming and J lost 4 bases; unmatched junction nucleotides: 20. This CDR3 has 17 amino acids. Written as DNA, the CDR3 is TGCAGCGGCGGCCGTAGGGGACCTAGCGGAGGTGCAGATACGCAGTATTTT. It specifies CSGGRRGPSGGADTQYF.

Ten or more counts support this clonotype. The chain links TRBV28 to TRBJ2-1, with D uncertain. Germline CDR1 is MDHEN and CDR2 is SYDVKM. V lost 5 bases to trimming and J lost 4 bases, with 12 bases between them. The CDR3 has 14 amino acids. As DNA, the CDR3 is TGTGCCAGCAGTCTATCGGGCAGGTACAATGAGCAGTTCTTC. This codes for CASSLSGRYNEQFF.

The chain employs TRBV11-2 and TRBJ2-5; D possibly uses TRBD1 or TRBD2 (5 bases each). Trimming removed 0 bases from V and 5 bases from J, with 13 bases in between. Germline V gives CDR1 SGHAT, CDR2 FQNNGV. This CDR3 is 15 amino acids long. The CDR3 region is CASSLEMGEWETQYF. CDR3 DNA: TGTGCCAGCAGCTTAGAAATGGGGGAGTGGGAGACCCAGTACTTC.

This clonotype was found a few times. The rearrangement uses TRBV20-1 and TRBJ1-1; unclear D gene. CDR1 is DFQATT and CDR2 is SNEGSKA in the germline V gene (reference sequence). CDR3 length: 12 residues. The V and J ends lost 2 bases and 3 bases respectively, with 7 bases between them. The CDR3 sequence is CSARKRDTEAFF. The CDR3 DNA reads TGCAGTGCTAGAAAGAGGGACACTGAAGCTTTCTTT.

This clonotype showed up just a few times. V usage is TRBV30 and J usage is TRBJ1-5; TRBD1 agrees at 10 bases. Per germline, CDR1 GTSNPN and CDR2 SVGIG (reference sequence). The CDR3 covers 14 residues. The junction had 7 bases not matched to a gene; V was cut back by 4 bases and J by 7 bases. The CDR3 region is CAWTHRDRGQPQHF. Written as DNA, the CDR3 is TGTGCCTGGACCCACCGGGACAGGGGCCAGCCCCAGCATTTT.

This clonotype was seen repeatedly, ten times or more. Here the CDR3 DNA reads TGTGCCAGCAGTCAAAGCAATGAGCAGTTCTTC. Its protein is CASSQSNEQFF. The V and J genes are TRBV6-2 or TRBV6-3 and TRBJ2-1; D not resolved. The germline V gene encodes CDR1 MNHEY and CDR2 SVGEGT. CDR3 length equals 11 residues. Between the trimmed V and J ends, which lost 5 bases and 6 bases, there was a span of 5 bases.

CDR3 nucleotide sequence: TGCAGCGTAGCGGTCTCCCCGGGCACAGATACGCAGTATTTT. Translated: CSVAVSPGTDTQYF. The V call is TRBV29-1, the J call TRBJ2-3; D possibly corresponds to TRBD2 (5 bases). Germline-derived CDR1 and CDR2 are SQVTM and ANQGSEA. Trimming took 6 bases from V and 1 from J, leaving 14 bases between them. The length of the CDR3 is 14 residues.